A single sample is the source of the 23 T cell receptor beta chains below, sequenced in a study of blood T cells in healthy people across ages. Primed by a sample-barcoded 5' primer and a J-beta primer mix, a second PCR proceeded for roughly 7 to 12 cycles. TCRdb independently ran MiXCR on the 5' RACE reads; one entry per CDR3 protein. This table has 1 million or so distinct CDR3 sequences, 35% to 55% appearing once. Sequencing was done on a sample of blood. All receptors derive from a woman aged 60-70 years in good health.

This chain joins TRBV28 and TRBJ2-1; 8 bases map to TRBD1. V shed 5 bases and J 6 bases; nucleotides not matched to a gene: 18. This CDR3 has 18 residues. Per the germline V gene, CDR1 is MDHEN and CDR2 is SYDVKM. The CDR3 sequence is CASSGGTGIPRACNEQFF. In DNA form, the CDR3 reads TGTGCCAGCAGTGGAGGGACAGGAATCCCACGGGCCTGCAATGAGCAGTTCTTC.

This clonotype was picked up a small number of times. The rearrangement links TRBV6-5 to TRBJ2-7, with a weak D call TRBD1 (5 bases). Germline CDR1 and CDR2: MNHEY and SVGAGI. V was clipped by 3 bases and J by 5 bases, with 14 bases between them. The length of the CDR3 is 14 residues. In DNA form, the CDR3 reads TGTGCCAGCAGTTATCGCAGGGATGACGACGAGCAGTACTTC. Encoded protein: CASSYRRDDDEQYF.

This rearrangement joins TRBV12-3 or TRBV12-4 to TRBJ2-3, with 8 bases fitting TRBD2. There are 15 residues in the CDR3. The V gene end was trimmed by 5 bases and the J gene end by 1 base; junction bases not matched to a gene: 5. CDR3 in DNA: TGTGCCAGCAGTGGACTAGCTTCTGGCACAGATACGCAGTATTTT. Translation gives CASSGLASGTDTQYF.

This clonotype has only a few counts. V gene TRBV20-1 combines with J gene TRBJ2-1; TRBD2 agrees at 13 bases. Judging by the DNA end, TRBJ2-7 fits better; the J call may be wrong. CDR1 and CDR2 (germline): DFQATT, SNEGSKA (reference sequence). CDR3 length equals 17 residues. CDR3 bases: TGCAGTGCTAGAGATCTCACGGGACTAGCGGGAAGGTACGAGCAGTACTTC. Amino acid sequence: CSARDLTGLAGRYEQYF.

V and J are TRBV20-1 and TRBJ2-2; no definite D call. The CDR3 runs 13 residues. Germline values: CDR1 DFQATT, CDR2 SNEGSKA (reference sequence). V gave up 5 bases and J gave up 4 bases, with 11 bases separating them. The chain's CDR3 is CSAPRTVTGELFF. CDR3 nucleotide sequence: TGCAGTGCTCCCCGGACGGTCACCGGGGAGCTGTTTTTT.

The chain has TRBV24-1 and TRBJ1-1; no clear D. The V gene's germline CDR1 is KGHDR and CDR2 SFDVKD. V lost 5 bases and J 1 base, leaving 7 bases between the germline ends. CDR3 length: 13 amino acids. CDR3 residues: CATSAGENTEAFF. The CDR3 DNA sequence: TGTGCCACCAGTGCGGGCGAGAACACTGAAGCTTTCTTT.

The chain couples TRBV20-1 to TRBJ1-4, with D possibly matching TRBD1 (5 bases). V lost 7 bases to trimming and J lost 0 bases, with 12 bases between them. Germline CDR1 DFQATT, CDR2 SNEGSKA (reference sequence). The CDR3 spans 14 residues. The CDR3 DNA is TGCAGTGTAGGGACGGGCACAACTAATGAAAAACTGTTTTTT. Translation gives CSVGTGTTNEKLFF.

J is TRBJ2-3 and V is TRBV11-3; D remains unclear. CDR1 and CDR2 (germline): SGHNT, YENEEA. This CDR3 has 15 residues. The V end lost 8 bases, the J end lost 0 bases, and 15 bases lay between the germline ends. CDR3 sequence reads: CASGKVPQSTDTQYF. Here the CDR3 DNA reads TGTGCCAGCGGCAAGGTACCCCAAAGCACAGATACGCAGTATTTT.

The chain employs TRBV29-1 and TRBJ1-4; TRBD1 agrees at 9 bases. CDR1 is SQVTM, CDR2 ANQGSEA, per germline. The CDR3 contains 15 residues. V dropped 0 bases and J dropped 5; count of bases not matched to a gene: 4. CDR3 protein: CSVEDRGTGNEKLFF. CDR3 nucleotide sequence: TGCAGCGTTGAAGATAGGGGGACAGGGAATGAAAAACTGTTTTTT.

With regard to this clonotype: A much larger clone lies one base from this, so it may be a read error. V and J are TRBV29-1 and TRBJ2-3, with TRBD1 matching 7 bases. CDR3 length: 12 amino acids. The germline V gene has CDR1 SQVTM and CDR2 ANQGSEA. V lost 6 bases and J lost 4; bases outside the gene matches: 4. CDR3 loop: CSVGQVPDTQYF. CDR3 bases: TGCAGCGTCGGACAGGTCCCAGATACGCAGTATTTT.

The sample holds a few counts of this clonotype. The J gene is TRBJ1-1, the V gene TRBV7-3; possible D gene TRBD1, 5 bases. Trimming took off 3 bases at V and 1 base at J, with 18 bases between the two ends. Germline loops: CDR1 SGHTA, CDR2 FQGTGA. The CDR3 runs to 17 residues. In DNA form, the CDR3 reads TGTGCCAGCAGCTTGAGCCCTGGGGGAATAGGGAACACTGAAGCTTTCTTT. It specifies CASSLSPGGIGNTEAFF.

Concerning this clonotype: The junction departs from germline at one end; a sequencing error may be responsible. The rearrangement uses TRBV7-9 and TRBJ1-4; TRBD1 is a possible D gene (5 bases). This CDR3 has 16 amino acids. The V gene's germline CDR1 is SEHNR and CDR2 FQNEAQ (reference sequence). In DNA, the CDR3 is TGTGCCAACAGCTTATCGTTGACAGCAACTAATGAAAAACTGTTTTTT. Its protein is CANSLSLTATNEKLFF.

V is TRBV11-3 and J is TRBJ2-1; D is ambiguous. This CDR3 contains 18 residues. The ends were cut back, 0 bases at V and 1 base at J, with 16 bases in the middle. Germline CDR1 and CDR2: SGHNT and YENEEA. CDR3 in amino acids: CASSLETFLDWSYNEQFF. The DNA for the CDR3 is TGTGCCAGCAGCTTAGAGACATTCCTAGATTGGTCCTACAATGAGCAGTTCTTC. The full variable domain, with the rest looked up from reference TRBV11-3 and TRBJ2-1, is EAGVVQSPRYKIIEKKQPVAFWCNPISGHNTLYWYLQNLGQGPELLIRYENEEAVDDSQLPKDRFSAERLKGVDSTLKIQPAELGDSAVYLCASSLETFLDWSYNEQFFGPGTRLTVL.

This clonotype appeared once. This chain uses TRBV6-5 with TRBJ2-4; 7 bases match TRBD1. The end of the DNA aligns better with TRBJ2-7, so the J call may be wrong. Germline values: CDR1 MNHEY, CDR2 SVGAGI. This CDR3 spans 13 amino acids. CDR3 sequence: CASSHRGRNEQYF. The CDR3 nucleotides are TGTGCCAGCAGCCATAGGGGGCGGAACGAGCAGTACTTC.

This clonotype turned up a few times. V is TRBV20-1 and J is TRBJ2-3; TRBD2 aligns across 9 bases. After removal of 0 bases from V and 2 bases from J, the junction contained 6 bases not matched to a gene. Germline V lookup: CDR1 DFQATT, CDR2 SNEGSKA (reference sequence). The CDR3 is made up of 16 amino acids. The CDR3 reads CSARDGLAGFTDTQYF. The CDR3 region has the DNA TGCAGTGCTAGAGATGGGCTAGCGGGGTTCACAGATACGCAGTATTTT.

The rearrangement links TRBV7-2 to TRBJ1-6, with D maybe TRBD1 (5 bases). The V end was cut by 3 bases, the J end by 4 bases, with 7 bases between. The CDR3 consists of 14 residues. Looked up from germline, CDR1 is SGHTA and CDR2 is FQGNSA. The CDR3 is CASSFRVYNSPLHF. CDR3 in DNA: TGTGCCAGCAGCTTCAGGGTTTATAATTCACCCCTCCACTTT.

CDR3 residues: CSVGGRGHEKLFF. CDR3 nucleotides: TGCAGTGTGGGGGGCAGGGGGCATGAAAAACTGTTTTTT. The chain has TRBV20-1 and TRBJ1-4; TRBD1 agrees at 8 bases. CDR3 length: 13 amino acids. Germline-derived CDR1 and CDR2 are DFQATT and SNEGSKA (reference sequence). The V and J ends lost 7 bases and 6 bases, in that order; junction bases with no gene match: 7.

The sample holds a few counts of this clonotype. The CDR3 reads CASIGQGYDSPLHF. The CDR3 DNA reads TGCGCCAGCATTGGACAGGGGTATGATTCACCCCTCCACTTT. The chain combines TRBV10-2 with TRBJ1-6; 9 bases line up with TRBD1. CDR1 WSHSY and CDR2 SAAADI come from the germline V gene. There are 14 residues in the CDR3. Losses at the gene ends were 7 bases for V and 8 bases for J; bases not matched to a gene: 6.

This chain links TRBV7-9 with TRBJ2-3, with 11 bases aligning to TRBD1. Per the germline V gene, CDR1 is SEHNR and CDR2 is FQNEAQ (reference sequence). With V trimmed by 5 bases and J by 4 bases, 8 bases remained unmatched. The CDR3 is 16 amino acids. CDR3 loop: CASSPLRTGGADTQYF. In DNA form, the CDR3 reads TGTGCCAGCAGCCCTCTCCGGACAGGGGGCGCAGATACGCAGTATTTT.

Comments on this clonotype: A clone one base away is much larger, so this may be a read error. The rearrangement joins TRBV27 to TRBJ2-7; TRBD1 matches at 7 bases. CDR1 is MNHEY and CDR2 is SMNVEV in the germline V gene (reference sequence). With 5 bases clipped from V and 0 bases from J, the junction kept 7 bases outside the gene matches. This CDR3 is 15 amino acids long. CDR3 amino acids: CASSSNWDSSYEQYF. The CDR3 nucleotides read TGTGCCAGCAGTAGTAATTGGGACAGCTCCTACGAGCAGTACTTC.

The chain has TRBV5-5 and TRBJ2-7; 13 bases match TRBD2. The CDR3 runs 16 residues. CDR1 is SGHKS, CDR2 YYEKEE, per germline (reference sequence). Unmatched junction bases numbered 9, after V lost 3 bases and J lost 6 bases. The CDR3 reads CASSSGLAGFRGEQYF. CDR3 in DNA: TGTGCCAGCAGCTCGGGACTAGCGGGATTTCGGGGCGAGCAGTACTTC.

This chain uses TRBV6-5 with TRBJ2-1; possibly TRBD1 for D (5 bases). The CDR3 has 13 amino acids. Germline CDR1 reads MNHEY; CDR2 reads SVGAGI. With 5 bases removed from V and 9 bases from J, the gap between germline ends came to 14 bases. The CDR3 coding sequence is TGTGCCAGCAGTCTAGGTGCTAGGGGTGAGCAGTTCTTC. It translates to CASSLGARGEQFF.

The chain recombines TRBV29-1 with TRBJ2-1; 8 bases line up with TRBD2. CDR1 is SQVTM and CDR2 is ANQGSEA in the germline V gene. V shed 6 bases, J shed 7 bases, and the junction held 14 bases outside the gene matches. The CDR3 spans 15 residues. Here the CDR3 reads CSVDLGSGKGNEQFF. CDR3 in DNA: TGCAGCGTCGACTTGGGTAGCGGGAAGGGGAATGAGCAGTTCTTC.